Following are 17 T cell receptor beta chains from one sample sequenced in a study of shared clonotypes between healthy human individuals. Naive-designated CD8 cells lacked CD45RO, were positively enriched for CCR7, and omitted terminally differentiated effector memory CD45RA+ cells. Libraries were prepared by immunoSEQ multiplex PCR; TCRdb keeps only in-frame clonotypes and omits some of them. The data contain some 2,000,000 clones, over 85% of them singletons. Sequencing input: naive CD8+ T cells sorted from blood. The origin of the receptors is a young man in good health.

The V and J genes are TRBV5-1 and TRBJ1-2, with 9 bases aligning to TRBD1. This CDR3 contains 13 residues. V was clipped by 4 bases and J by 8 bases; unmatched bases: 6. The germline gives CDR1 SGHRS, CDR2 YFSETQ. The CDR3 is CASSGDRDLGYTF. CDR3 nucleotide sequence: TGCGCCAGCAGCGGGGACAGGGACCTCGGCTACACCTTC.

This rearrangement joins TRBV5-8 to TRBJ2-2, with 7 nucleotides matching TRBD2. The ends lost 2 bases at V and 6 bases at J; junction bases unmatched: 10. CDR1 is SGHTS and CDR2 is YDEGEE in the germline V gene. The CDR3 has 16 amino acids. Here the CDR3 reads CASSFGREAHPGELFF. CDR3 bases: TGTGCCAGCAGCTTTGGACGGGAGGCCCACCCCGGGGAGCTGTTTTTT.

V gene TRBV7-9 combines with J gene TRBJ1-2; the D is unclear. This CDR3 comprises 13 residues. The germline V gene has CDR1 SEHNR and CDR2 FQNEAQ (reference sequence). V lost 5 bases to trimming and J lost 4 bases, with 11 bases between them. CDR3 sequence (DNA): TGTGCCAGCAGCCCTAGTGGCAGCTATGGCTACACCTTC. It translates to CASSPSGSYGYTF.

Of note for this clone: The sample contains more than one DNA sequence encoding this CDR3. This chain connects TRBV27 to TRBJ2-5, with D uncertain. From germline, CDR1 is MNHEY and CDR2 SMNVEV (reference sequence). V was cut by 2 bases and J by 5 bases, with 9 bases left in between. The CDR3 spans 13 residues. The CDR3: CASSLGLLETQYF. The CDR3 DNA reads as TGTGCCAGCAGTTTAGGGCTTCTGGAGACCCAGTACTTC.

The gene calls are TRBV5-6 and TRBJ2-1; 7 positions match TRBD1. The ends lost 3 bases at V and 11 bases at J; junction bases unmatched: 5. Germline values: CDR1 SGHDT, CDR2 YYEEEE. This CDR3 is 12 amino acids long. CDR3 protein: CASSSGTEKQFF. CDR3 bases: TGTGCCAGCAGCTCAGGGACAGAGAAGCAGTTCTTC.

Of note for this clone: Other DNA variants within this sample encode the same CDR3. The V call is TRBV27, the J call TRBJ2-5; D not resolved. Trimming took 5 bases from V and 2 from J, leaving 12 bases between them. CDR3 length: 14 amino acids. Germline CDR1 is MNHEY and CDR2 is SMNVEV (reference sequence). CDR3 residues: CASSPLGSQETQYF. CDR3 bases: TGTGCCAGCAGTCCTCTCGGGTCTCAAGAGACCCAGTACTTC.

The chain uses TRBV6-5 and TRBJ1-5, with unresolved D. There are 15 residues in the CDR3. CDR1 and CDR2 (germline): MNHEY, SVGAGI. Trimming left V 0 bases short and J 1 base short, with 7 bases between. CDR3 DNA sequence: TGTGCCAGCAGTTACTCGATATCCAGCAATCAGCCCCAGCATTTT. Translated, it gives CASSYSISSNQPQHF.

This clone was recorded once. The same CDR3 can be traced to other DNA sequences in this sample. The CDR3 protein is CASSLSPGTGFYEQYF. CDR3 DNA sequence: TGTGCCAGCAGTTTATCGCCCGGGACAGGTTTCTACGAGCAGTACTTC. The rearrangement uses TRBV27 and TRBJ2-7, with 8 bases matching TRBD1. Germline CDR1 reads MNHEY; CDR2 reads SMNVEV (reference sequence). The CDR3 is made up of 16 amino acids. Unmatched junction bases numbered 7, after V lost 0 bases and J lost 3 bases.

V and J are TRBV18 and TRBJ2-3, with 9 bases that match TRBD1. The CDR3 totals 15 residues. The ends lost 2 bases at V and 2 bases at J; junction bases unmatched: 2. The germline V gene encodes CDR1 KGHSH and CDR2 LQKENI. The CDR3 bases are TGTGCCAGCTCACCAACAGGGGGCGACACAGATACGCAGTATTTT. The encoded protein is CASSPTGGDTDTQYF.

The V call is TRBV11-2, the J call TRBJ2-7; TRBD1 matches at 8 bases. This CDR3 is built from 16 residues. V dropped 5 bases and J dropped 3; count of bases not matched to a gene: 12. Germline values: CDR1 SGHAT, CDR2 FQNNGV. As DNA, the CDR3 is TGTGCCAGCAGCCCTCCCCCCGGGACAGGAGACTACGAGCAGTACTTC. Residues: CASSPPPGTGDYEQYF.

As for this clone: In the same sample, other DNA sequences code for this CDR3. This rearrangement joins TRBV6-5 to TRBJ2-7; possibly TRBD1 or TRBD2 for D (5 bases each). The CDR3 is 16 residues long. Trimming removed 0 bases at V and 4 bases at J, with 16 bases between. Germline values: CDR1 MNHEY, CDR2 SVGAGI. The CDR3 is CASSYSTGTENYEQYF. CDR3 bases: TGTGCCAGCAGTTACTCGACGGGGACGGAAAATTACGAGCAGTACTTC.

The V and J genes are TRBV28 and TRBJ2-5; 11 positions agree with TRBD1. The CDR3 has 15 residues. Germline lookup yields CDR1 MDHEN and CDR2 SYDVKM. V was clipped by 5 bases and J by 5 bases; unmatched bases: 7. CDR3 sequence: CASSARDRGWETQYF. In DNA form, the CDR3 reads TGTGCCAGCAGTGCCCGGGACAGGGGGTGGGAGACCCAGTACTTC.

This clone was observed a single time. The chain is built from TRBV6-5 and TRBJ2-3; D is unclear. CDR3 size: 13 residues. V was cut by 4 bases and J by 0 bases, with 5 bases left in between. The germline V gene has CDR1 MNHEY and CDR2 SVGAGI. The CDR3 region is CASSWHSTDTQYF. CDR3 coding DNA: TGTGCCAGCAGTTGGCATAGCACAGATACGCAGTATTTT.

J is TRBJ2-7 and V is TRBV5-1; 8 nucleotides line up with TRBD1. Germline V gene sequence: CDR1 SGHRS, CDR2 YFSETQ. Trimming took 4 bases from V and 2 from J; bases not matched to a gene: 5. The CDR3 extends over 14 amino acids. This chain's CDR3 is CASSIGTGAYEQYF. Written as DNA, the CDR3 is TGCGCCAGCAGCATTGGGACAGGCGCCTACGAGCAGTACTTC.

Concerning this clone: The sample contains more than one DNA sequence encoding this CDR3. The chain recombines TRBV5-1 with TRBJ2-1, with D perhaps TRBD2 (6 bases). Germline CDR1 SGHRS, CDR2 YFSETQ. This CDR3 spans 15 amino acids. V lost 5 bases and J lost 0, with 12 bases in between. In nucleotides, the CDR3 is TGCGCCAGCAGTCTTGTGGGGGGCTCCTACAATGAGCAGTTCTTC. This codes for CASSLVGGSYNEQFF. Full variable domain (rest looked up from reference TRBV5-1 and TRBJ2-1): KAGVTQTPRYLIKTRGQQVTLSCSPISGHRSVSWYQQTPGQGLQFLFEYFSETQRNKGNFPGRFSGRQFSNSRSEMNVSTLELGDSALYLCASSLVGGSYNEQFFGPGTRLTVL.

The rearrangement links TRBV27 to TRBJ1-5, with D perhaps matching TRBD1 (5 bases). V lost 6 bases, J lost 6 bases, and 15 bases lay in between. The CDR3 runs 14 residues. From germline, CDR1 is MNHEY and CDR2 SMNVEV (reference sequence). CDR3 nucleotide sequence: TGTGCCAGCAGCCACGGGGGTCTGGGTCAGCCCCAGCATTTT. This encodes CASSHGGLGQPQHF.

V usage is TRBV27 and J usage is TRBJ1-2; D gene unclear. The germline gives CDR1 MNHEY, CDR2 SMNVEV (reference sequence). The V end was cut by 4 bases, the J end by 4 bases, with 13 bases between. CDR3 size: 14 residues. The CDR3: CASSSLGGPYGYTF. In DNA, the CDR3 is TGTGCCAGCAGTTCATTGGGAGGTCCCTATGGCTACACCTTC.